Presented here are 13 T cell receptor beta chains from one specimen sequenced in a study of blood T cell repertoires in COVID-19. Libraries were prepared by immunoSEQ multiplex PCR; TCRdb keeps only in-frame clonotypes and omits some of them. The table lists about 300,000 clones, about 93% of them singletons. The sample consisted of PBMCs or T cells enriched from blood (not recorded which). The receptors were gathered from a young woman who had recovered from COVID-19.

The CDR3 loop is CASSQGMAEGWYNEQFF. The CDR3, as DNA: TGTGCCAGCAGCCAAGGAATGGCGGAGGGTTGGTACAATGAGCAGTTCTTC. The chain recombines TRBV3-1 (or the pseudogene TRBV3-2) with TRBJ2-1, with D possibly matching TRBD2 (6 bases). The V end lost 1 base, the J end lost 4 bases, and 17 bases lay between the germline ends. There are 17 residues in the CDR3. From germline, CDR1 is LGHDT and CDR2 YNNKEL (reference sequence).

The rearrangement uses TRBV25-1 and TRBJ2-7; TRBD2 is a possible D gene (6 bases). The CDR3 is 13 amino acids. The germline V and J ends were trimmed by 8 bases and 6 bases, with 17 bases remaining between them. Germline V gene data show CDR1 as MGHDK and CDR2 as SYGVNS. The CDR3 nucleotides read TGTGCCAGCTCGCGGGGACCTCGGGGCGAGCAGTACTTC. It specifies CASSRGPRGEQYF.

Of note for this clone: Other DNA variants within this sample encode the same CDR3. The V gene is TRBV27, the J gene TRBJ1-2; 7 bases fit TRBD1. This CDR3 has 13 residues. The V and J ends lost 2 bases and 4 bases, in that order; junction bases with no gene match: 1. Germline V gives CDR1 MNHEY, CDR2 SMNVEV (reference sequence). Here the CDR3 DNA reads TGTGCCAGCAGTTTAAGACAGGGCTATGGCTACACCTTC. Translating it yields CASSLRQGYGYTF.

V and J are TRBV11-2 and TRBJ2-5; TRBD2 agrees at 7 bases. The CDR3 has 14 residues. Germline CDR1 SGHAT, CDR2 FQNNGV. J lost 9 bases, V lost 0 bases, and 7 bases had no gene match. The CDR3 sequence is CASSLEYWEGSQYF. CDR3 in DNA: TGTGCCAGCAGCTTAGAATACTGGGAGGGATCCCAGTACTTC. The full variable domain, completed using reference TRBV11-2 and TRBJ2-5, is EAGVAQSPRYKIIEKRQSVAFWCNPISGHATLYWYQQILGQGPKLLIQFQNNGVVDDSQLPKDRFSAERLKGVDSTLKIQPAKLEDSAVYLCASSLEYWEGSQYFGPGTRLLVL.

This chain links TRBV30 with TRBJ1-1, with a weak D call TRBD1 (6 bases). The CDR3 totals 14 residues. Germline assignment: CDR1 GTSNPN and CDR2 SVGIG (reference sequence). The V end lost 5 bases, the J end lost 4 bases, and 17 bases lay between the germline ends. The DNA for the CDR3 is TGTGCCTGGCTCCCTCGACAGGTCCCCACTGAAGCTTTCTTT. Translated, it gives CAWLPRQVPTEAFF.

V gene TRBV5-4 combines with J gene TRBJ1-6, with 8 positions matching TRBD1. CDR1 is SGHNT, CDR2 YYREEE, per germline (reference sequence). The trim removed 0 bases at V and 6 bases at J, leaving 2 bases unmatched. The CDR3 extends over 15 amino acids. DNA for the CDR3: TGTGCCAGCAGCTTGGTCGGACAGGGTAATTCACCCCTCCACTTT. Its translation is CASSLVGQGNSPLHF. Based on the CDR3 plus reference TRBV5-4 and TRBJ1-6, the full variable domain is ETGVTQSPTHLIKTRGQQVTLRCSSQSGHNTVSWYQQALGQGPQFIFQYYREEENGRGNFPPRFSGLQFPNYSSELNVNALELDDSALYLCASSLVGQGNSPLHFGNGTRLTVT.

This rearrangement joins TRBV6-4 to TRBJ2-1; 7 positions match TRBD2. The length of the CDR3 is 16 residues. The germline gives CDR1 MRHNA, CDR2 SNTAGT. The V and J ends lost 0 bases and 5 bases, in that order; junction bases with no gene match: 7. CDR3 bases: TGTGCCAGCAGTGACTCAGGCGGGAGCCCCAACAATGAGCAGTTCTTC. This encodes CASSDSGGSPNNEQFF.

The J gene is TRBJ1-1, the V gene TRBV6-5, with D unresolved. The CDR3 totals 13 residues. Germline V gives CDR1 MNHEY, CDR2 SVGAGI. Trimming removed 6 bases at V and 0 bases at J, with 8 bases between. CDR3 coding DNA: TGTGCCAGCAGCTTATCAGTGAACACTGAAGCTTTCTTT. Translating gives CASSLSVNTEAFF.

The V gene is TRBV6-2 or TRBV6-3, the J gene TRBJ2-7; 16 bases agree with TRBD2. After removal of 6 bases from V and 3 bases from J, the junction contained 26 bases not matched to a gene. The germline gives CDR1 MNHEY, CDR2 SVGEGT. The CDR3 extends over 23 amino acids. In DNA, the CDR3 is TGTGCCAGCAGCCCGACTCTACCGAAGGGACTAGCGGGAGGGCCCTCGCGAGACTACGAGCAGTACTTC. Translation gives CASSPTLPKGLAGGPSRDYEQYF.

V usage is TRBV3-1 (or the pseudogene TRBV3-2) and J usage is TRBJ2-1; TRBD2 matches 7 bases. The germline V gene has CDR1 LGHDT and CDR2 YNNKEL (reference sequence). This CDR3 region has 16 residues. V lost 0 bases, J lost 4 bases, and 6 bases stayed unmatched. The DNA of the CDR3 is TGTGCCAGCAGCCAAGATTTGACTAGCATTTACAATGAGCAGTTCTTC. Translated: CASSQDLTSIYNEQFF.

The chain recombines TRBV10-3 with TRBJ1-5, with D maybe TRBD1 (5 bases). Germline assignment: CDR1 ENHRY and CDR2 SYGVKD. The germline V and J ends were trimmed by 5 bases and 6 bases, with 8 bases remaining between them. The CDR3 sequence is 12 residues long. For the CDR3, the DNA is TGTGCCATCAGTCCTCAGGGTCAGCCCCAGCATTTT. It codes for CAISPQGQPQHF.

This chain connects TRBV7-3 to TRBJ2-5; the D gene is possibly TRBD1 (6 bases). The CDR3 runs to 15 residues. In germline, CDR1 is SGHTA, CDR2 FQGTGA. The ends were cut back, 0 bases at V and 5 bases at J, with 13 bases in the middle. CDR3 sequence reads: CASSLTVQGRETQYF. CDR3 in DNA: TGTGCCAGCAGCTTAACTGTTCAGGGGCGGGAGACCCAGTACTTC.

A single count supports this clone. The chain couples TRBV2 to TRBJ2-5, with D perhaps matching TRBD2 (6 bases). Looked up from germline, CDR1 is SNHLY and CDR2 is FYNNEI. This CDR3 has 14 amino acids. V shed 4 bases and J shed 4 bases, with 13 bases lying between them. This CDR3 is CASSAGWRGETQYF. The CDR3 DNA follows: TGTGCCAGCAGTGCGGGTTGGCGGGGAGAGACCCAGTACTTC.